These 29 T cell receptor beta chains originate from one sample sequenced in a study of T-cell memory formation after mild COVID-19. Via MiXCR, TCRdb re-called the 5' RACE reads, giving one row per CDR3 protein. Among about 360,000 distinct CDR3 sequences listed, 14% were seen once. The sequencing input was PBMCs or a T cell subset sorted from them (not recorded which). These receptors were collected from a young man who had mild COVID-19 (a few samples of this study predate the infection). Cell type and time point are not known.

This clonotype occurred a few times. J is TRBJ2-3 and V is TRBV18; tentative D call: TRBD2 (5 bases). In germline, CDR1 is KGHSH, CDR2 LQKENI. The CDR3 is 15 amino acids. V was pared by 4 bases and J by 4 bases, with 15 bases between. CDR3 in amino acids: CASSLRGIRADTQYF. The CDR3 DNA is TGTGCCAGCTCACTAAGAGGGATTCGGGCAGATACGCAGTATTTT.

The J gene is TRBJ2-1, the V gene TRBV18, with D perhaps matching TRBD2 (5 bases). The CDR3 length is 14 residues. Trimming cost V 4 bases and J 6 bases, with 13 bases left between them. CDR1 is KGHSH and CDR2 is LQKENI in the germline V gene. The CDR3 nucleotides are TGTGCCAGCTCACTCGGGGTCCTGGGCAATGAGCAGTTCTTC. Translated: CASSLGVLGNEQFF.

This clonotype was picked up a small number of times. This chain connects TRBV7-2 to TRBJ2-5; no clear D gene. The CDR3 is 15 residues long. The V gene lost 3 bases and the J gene lost 1 base, with 12 bases spanning the gap. CDR1 and CDR2 from the germline V gene are SGHTA and FQGNSA. This CDR3 reads CASSFLAAAQETQYF. In DNA, the CDR3 is TGTGCCAGCAGCTTCTTGGCGGCGGCCCAAGAGACCCAGTACTTC.

This clonotype was picked up a small number of times. This chain links TRBV6-2 or TRBV6-3 with TRBJ1-6; D call uncertain. Trimming took 7 bases from V and 11 from J, leaving 15 bases between them. CDR1 and CDR2 (germline): MNHEY, SVGEGT. There are 13 residues in the CDR3. The DNA for the CDR3 is TGTGCCAGCAATGGGCTCTCCGCGCCACCCCTCCACTTT. Translating gives CASNGLSAPPLHF.

This clonotype occurred a few times. The V gene is TRBV10-3, the J gene TRBJ2-3; 8 bases align to TRBD2. The junction had 9 bases not matched to a gene; V was cut back by 6 bases and J by 10 bases. In germline, CDR1 is ENHRY, CDR2 SYGVKD. CDR3 length equals 13 residues. CDR3 residues: CAIRTGGAIAQYF. The CDR3 DNA reads TGTGCCATCAGAACCGGGGGGGCCATTGCGCAGTATTTT.

The J gene is TRBJ2-7, the V gene TRBV12-3 or TRBV12-4; D tentatively reads TRBD1 or TRBD2 (6 bases each). CDR3 size: 15 residues. V gave up 1 base and J gave up 6 bases, with 16 bases separating them. The CDR3 nucleotides read TGTGCCAGCAGTTTAGGGTGGGGGGCTTGGAGCGAGCAGTACTTC. Its protein is CASSLGWGAWSEQYF.

The chain uses TRBV6-1 and TRBJ1-5; perhaps TRBD1 as D (6 bases). Germline V gene sequence: CDR1 MNHNS, CDR2 SASEGT. V lost 2 bases and J 1 base, leaving 9 bases between the germline ends. The CDR3 consists of 15 residues. CDR3 loop: CASSEPGHSNQPQHF. The DNA for the CDR3 is TGTGCCAGCAGTGAACCGGGACACAGCAATCAGCCCCAGCATTTT.

This chain joins TRBV12-3 or TRBV12-4 and TRBJ2-2; D not resolved. The V gene lost 11 bases and the J gene lost 2 bases, with 9 bases spanning the gap. CDR3 length: 12 amino acids. CDR3 residues: CALAANTGELFF. The DNA of the CDR3 is TGTGCCCTCGCTGCCAACACCGGGGAGCTGTTTTTT.

This clonotype is a singleton in its sample. The chain recombines TRBV4-1 with TRBJ1-1; no definite D call. The CDR3 totals 12 residues. The ends were cut back, 4 bases at V and 10 bases at J, with 13 bases in the middle. Germline V gives CDR1 MGHRA, CDR2 YSYEKL. The CDR3 DNA reads as TGCGCCAGCAGCCCAGACGAAGGGAGAGCTTTCTTT. It is translated as CASSPDEGRAFF.

This clonotype was detected only a few times. This chain joins TRBV5-4 and TRBJ1-3; D perhaps matches TRBD1 (5 bases). CDR1 and CDR2 from the germline V gene are SGHNT and YYREEE (reference sequence). V was cut by 2 bases and J by 2 bases, with 8 bases left in between. The CDR3 contains 14 residues. CDR3 amino acids: CASSFRGAGNTIYF. In nucleotides, the CDR3 is TGTGCCAGCAGCTTCCGGGGCGCTGGAAACACCATATATTTT.

A few counts support this clonotype. The chain recombines TRBV7-2 with TRBJ1-2; no clear D gene. The length of the CDR3 is 14 residues. Germline CDR1 reads SGHTA; CDR2 reads FQGNSA. Deletions cut 4 bases from V and 2 bases from J, with 11 bases between. The CDR3 protein is CASSSRPTNYGYTF. The CDR3 nucleotides are TGTGCCAGCAGCTCCAGACCGACCAACTATGGCTACACCTTC.

This clonotype was observed many times. The genes are TRBV12-3 or TRBV12-4 and TRBJ2-5; 9 bases are a match to TRBD1. The CDR3 is 13 residues long. V shed 6 bases and J 2 bases; nucleotides not matched to a gene: 1. The CDR3 DNA reads TGTGCCAGCAGAGACAGGGGGCAAGAGACCCAGTACTTC. It translates to CASRDRGQETQYF.

This clonotype was counted ten times or more. The CDR3 spells CATSRRGANNEQFF. The CDR3 bases are TGTGCCACCAGCAGGCGGGGGGCTAACAATGAGCAGTTCTTC. V and J are TRBV15 and TRBJ2-1, with 8 bases identical to TRBD2. The CDR3 extends over 14 amino acids. The V gene end was trimmed by 3 bases and the J gene end by 5 bases; junction bases not matched to a gene: 3. In germline, CDR1 is LNHNV, CDR2 YYDKDF (reference sequence). The entire variable domain, with the rest obtained from reference TRBV15 and TRBJ2-1, is as follows: DAMVIQNPRYQVTQFGKPVTLSCSQTLNHNVMYWYQQKSSQAPKLLFHYYDKDFNNEADTPDNFQSRRPNTSFCFLDIRSPGLGDTAMYLCATSRRGANNEQFFGPGTRLTVL.

This chain connects TRBV2 to TRBJ2-7, with a weak D call TRBD1 (5 bases). The CDR3 has 12 residues. V was cut by 7 bases and J by 5 bases, with 12 bases left in between. Germline V gene data show CDR1 as SNHLY and CDR2 as FYNNEI. The CDR3 DNA sequence: TGTGCCAGCACCTTCAGGGCGGACGAGCAGTACGTC. The encoded protein is CASTFRADEQYV.

This clonotype was seen more than once but under ten times. The J gene is TRBJ1-2, the V gene TRBV4-1, with TRBD1 identical over 7 bases. CDR3 length: 15 residues. Germline CDR1 and CDR2: MGHRA and YSYEKL. With V trimmed by 3 bases and J by 2 bases, 6 bases remained unmatched. In DNA form, the CDR3 reads TGCGCCAGCAGCCAGCGGCAGGGGGGGAACTATGGCTACACCTTC. Translation: CASSQRQGGNYGYTF.

The rearrangement links TRBV11-2 to TRBJ1-1; 9 bases are shared with TRBD1. CDR3 length: 15 residues. The trim removed 7 bases at V and 0 bases at J, leaving 6 bases unmatched. Germline V lookup: CDR1 SGHAT, CDR2 FQNNGV. CDR3 region: CASNRGRELNTEAFF. CDR3 in DNA: TGTGCCAGCAACAGGGGGCGGGAGTTGAACACTGAAGCTTTCTTT.

This clonotype was detected a few times. The chain links TRBV6-5 to TRBJ2-5; 9 bases are a match to TRBD2. The V and J ends lost 0 bases and 5 bases, in that order; junction bases with no gene match: 4. The CDR3 has 15 residues. Germline-derived CDR1 and CDR2 are MNHEY and SVGAGI. This chain's CDR3 is CASSYSRGGQETQYF. DNA of the CDR3: TGTGCCAGCAGTTACTCGCGGGGGGGACAGGAGACCCAGTACTTC.

This clonotype was seen ten or more times. V and J are TRBV6-6 and TRBJ2-1; D remains unclear. Germline CDR1 is MNHNY and CDR2 is SVGAGI (reference sequence). The CDR3 sequence is 13 residues long. V lost 7 bases and J 8 bases, leaving 15 bases between the germline ends. CDR3 protein: CASNIPEVDEQFF. The CDR3 DNA reads TGTGCCAGCAATATCCCAGAGGTGGATGAGCAGTTCTTC.

In its sample, this clonotype was seen a few times. The chain combines TRBV6-1 with TRBJ1-1; D call uncertain. The CDR3 is 13 residues long. V lost 5 bases to trimming and J lost 5 bases, with 12 bases between them. CDR1 and CDR2 from the germline V gene are MNHNS and SASEGT. CDR3 protein: CASSTRPRTEAFF. CDR3 sequence (DNA): TGTGCCAGCAGTACCCGACCGCGGACTGAAGCTTTCTTT.

The table lists this clonotype with a few counts. The V gene is TRBV24-1, the J gene TRBJ1-1; D ambiguous. CDR1 is KGHDR and CDR2 is SFDVKD in the germline V gene. V lost 4 bases and J lost 2, with 4 bases in between. There are 12 residues in the CDR3. The CDR3 coding sequence is TGTGCCACCAGTGACCCCAACACTGAAGCTTTCTTT. Residues: CATSDPNTEAFF.

This clonotype was counted only a few times. V and J are TRBV20-1 and TRBJ2-3; possibly TRBD2 for D (6 bases). Trimming took off 0 bases at V and 4 bases at J, with 14 bases between the two ends. Germline CDR1 is DFQATT and CDR2 is SNEGSKA (reference sequence). This CDR3 has 15 amino acids. The CDR3 loop is CSARDPGGVADTQYF. CDR3 DNA sequence: TGCAGTGCTAGAGATCCCGGCGGGGTAGCAGATACGCAGTATTTT.

This clonotype was observed a handful of times. The chain uses TRBV7-2 and TRBJ1-5, with a tentative D call TRBD1 (6 bases). V lost 0 bases, J lost 1 base, and 13 bases lay in between. CDR1 SGHTA and CDR2 FQGNSA come from the germline V gene. There are 17 residues in the CDR3. In DNA, the CDR3 is TGTGCCAGCAGCTTAGCGGGAGGGGGGGGAAGCAATCAGCCCCAGCATTTT. Translated: CASSLAGGGGSNQPQHF.

CDR3 coding DNA: TGTGCCAGCAGCGTAGATGGGGGAGGACATCAGCCCCAGCATTTT. Translated: CASSVDGGGHQPQHF. This chain links TRBV9 with TRBJ1-5, with a possible D match to TRBD1 (5 bases). The CDR3 has 15 amino acids. Germline V CDR1 and CDR2: SGDLS, YYNGEE. V was shortened by 0 bases and J by 5 bases, with 12 bases between the two germline ends. Looking up the rest from reference TRBV9 and TRBJ1-5 gives the full variable domain: DSGVTQTPKHLITATGQRVTLRCSPRSGDLSVYWYQQSLDQGLQFLIQYYNGEERAKGNILERFSAQQFPDLHSELNLSSLELGDSALYFCASSVDGGGHQPQHFGDGTRLSIL.

This clonotype was observed at least ten times. The V call is TRBV15, the J call TRBJ1-5, with D unclear. Trimming shortened V by 1 base and J by 5 bases, and 3 bases separated the two germline ends. Germline CDR1 is LNHNV and CDR2 is YYDKDF (reference sequence). CDR3 length equals 12 residues. The CDR3 region is CATSRADQPQHF. CDR3 sequence (DNA): TGTGCCACCAGCAGAGCAGATCAGCCCCAGCATTTT. Full variable domain (missing parts from reference TRBV15 and TRBJ1-5): DAMVIQNPRYQVTQFGKPVTLSCSQTLNHNVMYWYQQKSSQAPKLLFHYYDKDFNNEADTPDNFQSRRPNTSFCFLDIRSPGLGDTAMYLCATSRADQPQHFGDGTRLSIL.

V gene TRBV10-3 combines with J gene TRBJ2-1; 10 bases line up with TRBD2. This CDR3 contains 17 residues. The trim removed 4 bases at V and 4 bases at J, leaving 10 bases unmatched. Per germline, CDR1 ENHRY and CDR2 SYGVKD. CDR3 loop: CAISALAGERPYNEQFF. The DNA of the CDR3 is TGTGCCATCAGTGCTCTAGCGGGGGAGAGACCTTACAATGAGCAGTTCTTC.

This sequence joins TRBV29-1 and TRBJ1-1; D is undetermined. V dropped 4 bases and J dropped 1 base, with 7 bases sitting between them. Germline lookup yields CDR1 SQVTM and CDR2 ANQGSEA. This CDR3 spans 12 amino acids. The CDR3 loop is CSVAGGNTEAFF. DNA of the CDR3: TGCAGCGTTGCGGGCGGGAACACTGAAGCTTTCTTT.

This clonotype has just a few counts. This chain links TRBV12-3 or TRBV12-4 with TRBJ1-2; a weak D match, TRBD1 (6 bases). This CDR3 contains 12 residues. Trimming cost V 4 bases and J 8 bases, with 11 bases left between them. The chain's CDR3 is CASSSHREGYTF. Here the CDR3 DNA reads TGTGCCAGCAGTTCCCACAGGGAAGGCTACACCTTC.

This chain links TRBV20-1 with TRBJ2-3; unclear D gene. With 5 bases removed from V and 4 bases from J, the gap between germline ends came to 22 bases. This CDR3 is 16 amino acids long. Germline CDR1 and CDR2: DFQATT and SNEGSKA (reference sequence). DNA for the CDR3: TGCAGTGCTGGGCCGGGCGGCTGGATTACGGCAGATACGCAGTATTTT. Its protein is CSAGPGGWITADTQYF.

The gene calls are TRBV2 and TRBJ1-1, with D perhaps matching TRBD1 (6 bases). CDR3 size: 13 residues. V lost 6 bases and J lost 9, with 17 bases in between. The germline gives CDR1 SNHLY, CDR2 FYNNEI. CDR3 coding DNA: TGTGCCAGCAGACAGGGTCTCTCCGAAAAAGCTTTCTTT. Translated, it gives CASRQGLSEKAFF.